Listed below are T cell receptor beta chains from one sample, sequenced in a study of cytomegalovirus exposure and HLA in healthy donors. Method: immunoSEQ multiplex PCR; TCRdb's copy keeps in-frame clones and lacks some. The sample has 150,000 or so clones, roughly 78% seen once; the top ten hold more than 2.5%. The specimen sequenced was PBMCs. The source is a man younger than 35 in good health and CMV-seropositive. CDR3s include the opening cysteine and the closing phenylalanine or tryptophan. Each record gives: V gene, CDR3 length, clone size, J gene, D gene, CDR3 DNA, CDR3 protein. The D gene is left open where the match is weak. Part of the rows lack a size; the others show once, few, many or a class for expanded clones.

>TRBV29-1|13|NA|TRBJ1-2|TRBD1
TGCAGCGTTGATGGACAGGGTGGTAGAGGCTACACCTTC
CSVDGQGGRGYTF
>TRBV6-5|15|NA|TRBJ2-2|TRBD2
TGTGCCAGCAGTCAAACTAGCGGGAGGACCGGGGAGCTGTTTTTT
CASSQTSGRTGELFF
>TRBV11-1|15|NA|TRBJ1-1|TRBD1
TGTGCCAGCAGCTCAAGGGGGCGGGACTACACTGAAGCTTTCTTT
CASSSRGRDYTEAFF
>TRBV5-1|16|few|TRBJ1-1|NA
TGCGCCAGCAGAATAGAACCAGGGAAGGGGTGGGCTGAAGCTTTCTTT
CASRIEPGKGWAEAFF
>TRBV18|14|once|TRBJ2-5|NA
TGTGCCAGCTCACTAAACCAGGCTCGGGAGACCCAGTACTTC
CASSLNQARETQYF
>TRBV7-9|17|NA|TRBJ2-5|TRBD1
TGTGCCAGCAGCTTAGCGCTCCTGGACAGGGGTGGAGAGACCCAGTACTTC
CASSLALLDRGGETQYF
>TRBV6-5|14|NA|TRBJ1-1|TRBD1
TGTGCCAGCAGATTTCCGGGACAGGGCACCGAAGCTTTCTTT
CASRFPGQGTEAFF
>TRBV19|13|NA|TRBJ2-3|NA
TGTGCCAGTAGTATAGGCGGGGTCAATACGCAGTATTTT
CASSIGGVNTQYF
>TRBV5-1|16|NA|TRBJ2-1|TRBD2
TGCGCCAGCAGCCAAGACGCGGGACTAGCGGGTTCTGAGCAGTTCTTC
CASSQDAGLAGSEQFF
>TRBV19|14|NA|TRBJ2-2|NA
TGTGCCAGTAGAGAGACAAGATTCACCGGGGAGCTGTTTTTT
CASRETRFTGELFF